The TCR beta chain described here comes from a study of brain T cells in children with intractable seizures. Overall study results and limits: Only CDR3 sequence similarity suggested viral specificity, without known HCMV serostatus. Absence of clones before surgery may stem from lower sequencing depth.

Comments on this clone: The antigen remains undetermined.

TCRdb's copy holds only in-frame clones and misses some; the assay was immunoSEQ multiplex PCR. In the table there are approximately 110,000 clones, 90% to 95% of which are singletons. Surgery cases with the highest brain T cell transcript signatures were chosen for sequencing. Before surgery, patients took at least one anti-epileptic drug. Source: peripheral blood, taken at surgery. This TCR came from a boy in the first two years of life with hemimegalencephaly and intractable seizures.

The CDR3, as DNA: TGTGCCAGCTCACCCCTCGACAGGAGCTCCTACAATGAGCAGTTCTTC. Protein sequence: CASSPLDRSSYNEQFF. The genes are TRBV18 and TRBJ2-1; TRBD1 is a possible D gene (6 bases). Trimming removed 3 bases at V and 0 bases at J, with 12 bases between. This CDR3 has 16 residues. In germline, CDR1 is KGHSH, CDR2 LQKENI.